This T cell receptor (beta chain) appears in the sequencing data of a study of T-cell reconstitution after alpha-beta-depleted transplantation in children. J lost 4 bases, V lost 0 bases, and 11 bases had no gene match. The CDR3 sequence is 19 residues long. CDR1 and CDR2 (germline): SGHRS, YFSETQ. For TCRbeta, the library was prepared with unique molecular identifiers. TCRdb re-called the PCR reads with MiXCR, one entry per CDR3 protein. The data contain about 400,000 distinct CDR3 sequences, around 20% of them seen just once; the ten biggest clones take up about 3.8%. This specimen was PBMCs from the stem cell graft donor, taken from the stem cell graft. The chain links TRBV5-1 to TRBJ2-4; 12 nucleotides match TRBD2. This TCR came from a human donor who donated a stem cell graft to a child with acute myeloid leukemia. CDR3 sequence: CASSLGLLTGTSGKNIQYF. The CDR3 nucleotides read TGCGCCAGCAGCTTGGGCTTACTGACCGGGACTAGCGGGAAAAACATTCAGTACTTC.